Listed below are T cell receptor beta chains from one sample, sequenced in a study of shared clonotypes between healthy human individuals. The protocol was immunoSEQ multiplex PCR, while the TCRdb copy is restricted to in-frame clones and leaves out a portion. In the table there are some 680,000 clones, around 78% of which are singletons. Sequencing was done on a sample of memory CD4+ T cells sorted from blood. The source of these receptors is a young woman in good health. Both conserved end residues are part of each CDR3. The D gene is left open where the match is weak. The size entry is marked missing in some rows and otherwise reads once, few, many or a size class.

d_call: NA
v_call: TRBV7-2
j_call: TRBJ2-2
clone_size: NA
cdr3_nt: TGTGCCAGCAGACCGGGACACCTCTCCACCGGGGAGCTGTTTTTT
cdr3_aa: CASRPGHLSTGELFF

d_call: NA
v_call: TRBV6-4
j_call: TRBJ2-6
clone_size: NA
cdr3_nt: TGTGCCAGCAGTGACTCCAGGGCTGGGGCCAACGTCCTGACTTTC
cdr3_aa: CASSDSRAGANVLTF

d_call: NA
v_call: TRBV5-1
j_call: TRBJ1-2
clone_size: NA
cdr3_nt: TGCGCCAGCAGCTTCACAGGAGACCGTAACTATGGCTACACCTTC
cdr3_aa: CASSFTGDRNYGYTF

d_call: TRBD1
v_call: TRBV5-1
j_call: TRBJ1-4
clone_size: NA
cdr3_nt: TGCGCCAGCAGCTCCGGACAGGGTGGGGAAAAACTGTTTTTT
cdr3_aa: CASSSGQGGEKLFF

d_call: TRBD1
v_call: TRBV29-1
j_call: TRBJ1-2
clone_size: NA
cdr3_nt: TGCAGCGTACTCCTCCGGGACAGGGGGCGCGGGGATTATGGCTACACCTTC
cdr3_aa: CSVLLRDRGRGDYGYTF

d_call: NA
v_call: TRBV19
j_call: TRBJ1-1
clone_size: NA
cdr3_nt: TGTGCCAGTAGTCTCAGGCGCGATGATCGTTCAGCTTTCTTT
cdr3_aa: CASSLRRDDRSAFF

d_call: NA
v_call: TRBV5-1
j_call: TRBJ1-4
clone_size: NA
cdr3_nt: TGCGCCAGCAGCTTCGGGACTAATGAAAAACTGTTTTTT
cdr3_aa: CASSFGTNEKLFF

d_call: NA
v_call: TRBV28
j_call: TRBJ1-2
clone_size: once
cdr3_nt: TGTGCCAGCAGTCAACAAGACAGCCGGGGGTACTATGGCTACACCTTC
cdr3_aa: CASSQQDSRGYYGYTF

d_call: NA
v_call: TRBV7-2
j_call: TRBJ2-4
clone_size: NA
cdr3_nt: TGTGCCAGCAGCCTAAACGCTGTTGTCTTGGGAAACATTCAGTACTTC
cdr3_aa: CASSLNAVVLGNIQYF

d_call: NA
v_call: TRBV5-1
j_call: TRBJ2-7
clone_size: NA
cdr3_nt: TGCGCCAGCAGCTTGGAACCTAGCGTTGCCTACGAGCAGTACTTC
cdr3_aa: CASSLEPSVAYEQYF

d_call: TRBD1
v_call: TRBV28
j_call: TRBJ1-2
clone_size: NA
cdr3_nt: TGTGCCAGCTCCGGTTGGACAGGAGTATCGACTAACTATGGCTACACCTTC
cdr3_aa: CASSGWTGVSTNYGYTF

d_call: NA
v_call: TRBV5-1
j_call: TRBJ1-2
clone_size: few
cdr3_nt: TGCGCCAGCAGCCCCTTTCCCGGGACACCGTCTAACTATGGCTACACCTTC
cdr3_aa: CASSPFPGTPSNYGYTF

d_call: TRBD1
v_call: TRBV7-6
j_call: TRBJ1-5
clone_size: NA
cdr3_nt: TGTGCCAGCAGCCCGACAGGGGACAATCAGCCCCAGCATTTT
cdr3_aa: CASSPTGDNQPQHF

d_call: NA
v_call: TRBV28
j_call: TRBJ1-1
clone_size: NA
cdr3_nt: TGTGCCAGCAGCATTCGGAGGGGTGGGCGGAACACTGAAGCTTTCTTT
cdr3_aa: CASSIRRGGRNTEAFF

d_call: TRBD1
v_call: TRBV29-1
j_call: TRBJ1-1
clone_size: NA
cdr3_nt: TGCAGCGGCAGGGGGGGAACGAGGTATACTGAAGCTTTCTTT
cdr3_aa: CSGRGGTRYTEAFF

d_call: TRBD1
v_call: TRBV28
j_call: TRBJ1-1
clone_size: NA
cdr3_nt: TGTGCCAGCAGAGCCGGGACAGGGGACACTGAAGCTTTCTTT
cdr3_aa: CASRAGTGDTEAFF

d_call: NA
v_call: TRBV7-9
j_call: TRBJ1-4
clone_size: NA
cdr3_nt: TGTGCCAGCAGCCCCAGGCAGGGGACAACTAATGAAAAACTGTTTTTT
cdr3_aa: CASSPRQGTTNEKLFF

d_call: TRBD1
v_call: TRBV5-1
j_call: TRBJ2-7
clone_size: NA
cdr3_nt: TGCGCCAGCAGCTTGGAGACGGACAGGGTATACGAGCAGTACTTC
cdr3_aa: CASSLETDRVYEQYF

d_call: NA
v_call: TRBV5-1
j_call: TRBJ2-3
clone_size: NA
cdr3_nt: TGCGCCAGCAGCTTAACAGGGTCAGATACGCAGTATTTT
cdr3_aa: CASSLTGSDTQYF

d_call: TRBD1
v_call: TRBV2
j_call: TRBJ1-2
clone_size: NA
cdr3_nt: TGTGCCAGCAGCCGTACAGGGGATGGCTACACCTTC
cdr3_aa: CASSRTGDGYTF

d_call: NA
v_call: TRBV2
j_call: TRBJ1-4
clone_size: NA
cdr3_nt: TGTGCCAGCAGTGAAGGGGCCGGGGAAAAACTGTTTTTT
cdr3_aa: CASSEGAGEKLFF

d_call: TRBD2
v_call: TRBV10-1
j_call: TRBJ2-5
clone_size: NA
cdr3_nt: TGCGCCAGCGCGGCCGAGGGAGCGGGAGAGGAGACCCAGTACTTC
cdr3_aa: CASAAEGAGEETQYF

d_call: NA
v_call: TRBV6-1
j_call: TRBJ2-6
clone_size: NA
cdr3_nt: TGTGCCAGCAGTGCCCGGGACCTCCGGGCAGGGGCCAACGTCCTGACTTTC
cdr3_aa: CASSARDLRAGANVLTF

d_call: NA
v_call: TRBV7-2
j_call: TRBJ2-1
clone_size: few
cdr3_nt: TGTGCCAGCAGCTTAGATCAGTCCGAATACAATGAGCAGTTCTTC
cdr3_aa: CASSLDQSEYNEQFF

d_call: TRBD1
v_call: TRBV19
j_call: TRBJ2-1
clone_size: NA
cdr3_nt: TGTGCCACCCGGACAGGGTGGGGTAACAATGAGCAGTTCTTC
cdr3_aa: CATRTGWGNNEQFF

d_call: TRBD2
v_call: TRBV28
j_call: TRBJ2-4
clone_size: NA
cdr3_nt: TGTGCCAGCAGTCTGAAATTAGCGGGAGTTGCGGTAAACATTCAGTACTTC
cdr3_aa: CASSLKLAGVAVNIQYF

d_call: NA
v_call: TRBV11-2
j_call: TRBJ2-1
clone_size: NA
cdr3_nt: TGTGCCAGCAGCTTAGTAGGTTCCTACAATGAGCAGTTCTTC
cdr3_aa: CASSLVGSYNEQFF

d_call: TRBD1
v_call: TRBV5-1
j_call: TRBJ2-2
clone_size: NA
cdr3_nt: TGCGCCAGCAGTCCAGGCGACAGGGACACCGGGGAGCTGTTTTTT
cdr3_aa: CASSPGDRDTGELFF

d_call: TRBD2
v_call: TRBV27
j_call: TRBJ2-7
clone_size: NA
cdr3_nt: TGTGCCAGCAGTATAGCGGGAGGGCCTTGGTACGAGCAGTACTTC
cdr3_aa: CASSIAGGPWYEQYF

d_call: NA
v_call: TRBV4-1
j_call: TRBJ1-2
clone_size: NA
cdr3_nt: TGCGCCAGCAGCCAAGTCGGACAGATCACAGGCTACACCTTC
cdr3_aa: CASSQVGQITGYTF

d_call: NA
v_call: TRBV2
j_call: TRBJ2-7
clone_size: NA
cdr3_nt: TGTGCCAGCAGTGAAGAGGCGGGATCCTACTACGAGCAGTACTTC
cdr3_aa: CASSEEAGSYYEQYF

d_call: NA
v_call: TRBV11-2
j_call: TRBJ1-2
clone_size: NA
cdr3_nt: TGTGCCAGCAGCTTAGGAGGGGGGGGCGGCTATGGCTACACCTTC
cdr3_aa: CASSLGGGGGYGYTF

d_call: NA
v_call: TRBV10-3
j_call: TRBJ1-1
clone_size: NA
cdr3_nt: TGTGCCATCAGTGAGTCAAGGACACAGAACACTGAAGCTTTCTTT
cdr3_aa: CAISESRTQNTEAFF

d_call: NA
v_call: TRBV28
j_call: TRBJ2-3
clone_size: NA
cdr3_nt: TGTGCCAGCCTCACTCGACGCGGGGATACGCAGTATTTT
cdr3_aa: CASLTRRGDTQYF

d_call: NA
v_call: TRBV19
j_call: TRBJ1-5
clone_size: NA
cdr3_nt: TGTGCCAGTAGTGGCCAGGGAGGCAATCAGCCCCAGCATTTT
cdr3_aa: CASSGQGGNQPQHF

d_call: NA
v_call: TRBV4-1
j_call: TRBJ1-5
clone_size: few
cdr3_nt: TGCGCCAGCAGCCAAACACAGGCATATCAGCCCCAGCATTTT
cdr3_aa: CASSQTQAYQPQHF

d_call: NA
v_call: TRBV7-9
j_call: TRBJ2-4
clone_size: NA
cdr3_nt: TGTGCCAGCAGCTTAGTTGAGGGGGAGCACATTCAGTACTTC
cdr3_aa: CASSLVEGEHIQYF

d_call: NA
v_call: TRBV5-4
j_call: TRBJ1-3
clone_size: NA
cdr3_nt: TGTGCCAGCAGCTTGGGCGGCGGGCGCTCTGGAAACACCATATATTTT
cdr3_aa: CASSLGGGRSGNTIYF

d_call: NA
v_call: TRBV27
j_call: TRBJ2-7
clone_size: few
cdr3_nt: TGTGCCAGCAGTTTATCCCCCTCCTACGAGCAGTACTTC
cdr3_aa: CASSLSPSYEQYF

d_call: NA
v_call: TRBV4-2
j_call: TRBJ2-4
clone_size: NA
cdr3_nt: TGTGCCAGCAGCCAAGAGGGGCCGCGTGGGGCCAAAAACATTCAGTACTTC
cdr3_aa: CASSQEGPRGAKNIQYF

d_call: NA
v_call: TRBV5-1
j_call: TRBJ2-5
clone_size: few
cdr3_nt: TGCGCCAGCAGGGGGGCGGGAGACTCGGAGACCCAGTACTTC
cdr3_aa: CASRGAGDSETQYF

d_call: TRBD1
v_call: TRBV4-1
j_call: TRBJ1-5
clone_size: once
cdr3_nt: TGCGCCAGCAGCGGAGGGACAGGGTGGGATCAGCCCCAGCATTTT
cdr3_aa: CASSGGTGWDQPQHF

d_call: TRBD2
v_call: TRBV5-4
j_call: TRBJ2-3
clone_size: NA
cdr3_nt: TGTGCCAGCAGCTTATTGCTAGCGGGAGGGCCAGATACGCAGTATTTT
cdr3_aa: CASSLLLAGGPDTQYF

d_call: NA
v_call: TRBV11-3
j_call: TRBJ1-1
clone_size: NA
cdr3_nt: TGTGCCAGGAAGAGGGGGAACACTGAAGCTTTCTTT
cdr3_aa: CARKRGNTEAFF

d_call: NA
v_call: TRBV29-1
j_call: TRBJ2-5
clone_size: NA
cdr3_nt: TGCAGCGCCCGGGGTCCAGGGCAACAAGAGACCCAGTACTTC
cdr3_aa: CSARGPGQQETQYF

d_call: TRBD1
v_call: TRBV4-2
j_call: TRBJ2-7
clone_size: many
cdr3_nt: TGTGCCAGCAGCCAAGAACGGGACAGGGTCTACGAGCAGTACTTC
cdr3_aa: CASSQERDRVYEQYF

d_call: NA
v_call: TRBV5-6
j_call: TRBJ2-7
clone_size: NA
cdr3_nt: TGTGCCAGCAGCTCGCCTACCGGGCCTGCCTCCTACGAGCAGTACTTC
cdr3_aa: CASSSPTGPASYEQYF

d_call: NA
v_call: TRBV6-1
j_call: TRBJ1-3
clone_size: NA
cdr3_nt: TGTGCCAGCAGAATAACAGGAGACGGAAACACCATATATTTT
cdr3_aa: CASRITGDGNTIYF

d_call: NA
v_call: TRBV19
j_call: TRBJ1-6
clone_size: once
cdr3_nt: TGTGCCAGTAGCGGCGGGAGTTCACCCCTCCACTTT
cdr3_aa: CASSGGSSPLHF